The 10 T cell receptor beta chains presented below share a single source sample, sequenced in a study of beta chain features in type 1 diabetes. The whole isolated RNA underwent reverse transcription, so sequencing captured expressed TCRB transcripts. Assay used: immunoSEQ multiplex PCR; TCRdb lists only in-frame clones, some missing. The repertoire consists of 900,000 or so clones, with around a sixth occurring once and the leading ten covering 0.02% to 0.025%. The specimen was naive CD4+ T cells from blood. Source of these receptors: a woman between 18 and 30 years old in good health.

The rearrangement links TRBV4-2 to TRBJ2-7; D unclear. The CDR3 has 13 residues. Trimming took off 0 bases at V and 6 bases at J, with 9 bases between the two ends. CDR1 and CDR2 (germline): LGHNA, YNFKEQ. CDR3 residues: CASSQEGLGEQYF. Here the CDR3 DNA reads TGTGCCAGCAGCCAAGAAGGGCTCGGCGAGCAGTACTTC.

This clone occurred a few times. The gene calls are TRBV9 and TRBJ2-5, with no clear D. V was trimmed by 3 bases and J by 5 bases, leaving 14 bases between them. Germline V gene lookup returns CDR1 SGDLS and CDR2 YYNGEE. This CDR3 region has 14 residues. The chain's CDR3 is CASSARFQPETQYF. CDR3 in DNA: TGTGCCAGCAGCGCGCGATTTCAACCGGAGACCCAGTACTTC.

In its sample, this clone was seen many times. The chain combines TRBV7-9 with TRBJ2-6; weak D call: TRBD2 (6 bases). The CDR3 is made up of 19 amino acids. The V and J ends lost 5 bases and 0 bases respectively, with 20 bases between them. Germline V gene data show CDR1 as SEHNR and CDR2 as FQNEAQ (reference sequence). The CDR3 loop reads CASSPLGRGPLSGANVLTF. In DNA, the CDR3 is TGTGCCAGCAGCCCCTTAGGGCGGGGACCCCTCTCTGGGGCCAACGTCCTGACTTTC.

The chain carries TRBV11-3 and TRBJ2-2; maybe TRBD2 (5 bases). CDR1 SGHNT and CDR2 YENEEA come from the germline V gene. With 4 bases removed from V and 7 bases from J, the gap between germline ends came to 16 bases. CDR3 length equals 15 residues. In nucleotides, the CDR3 is TGTGCCAGCAGCTCTGGCCAGCGGCAGTTCGGGGAGCTGTTTTTT. It codes for CASSSGQRQFGELFF.

V gene TRBV6-6 combines with J gene TRBJ1-3; no clear D gene. Germline lookup yields CDR1 MNHNY and CDR2 SVGAGI (reference sequence). V gave up 0 bases and J gave up 9 bases, with 18 bases separating them. The CDR3 extends over 16 amino acids. The CDR3 spells CASSYSNSRMGSTIYF. In DNA form, the CDR3 reads TGTGCCAGCAGTTACTCGAACAGTCGGATGGGTAGCACCATATATTTT.

This chain connects TRBV9 to TRBJ2-3; 11 bases line up with TRBD2. Germline V gene sequence: CDR1 SGDLS, CDR2 YYNGEE. CDR3 size: 17 residues. Unmatched junction bases numbered 6, after V lost 0 bases and J lost 3 bases. CDR3 bases: TGTGCCAGCAGCGTAGGACTAGCGGGAATCGCGACAGATACGCAGTATTTT. Its protein is CASSVGLAGIATDTQYF.

The chain couples TRBV28 to TRBJ2-2; the D gene could be TRBD1 or TRBD2 (5 bases each). The length of the CDR3 is 15 residues. V was shortened by 4 bases and J by 4 bases, with 13 bases between the two germline ends. Germline assignment: CDR1 MDHEN and CDR2 SYDVKM. In DNA, the CDR3 is TGTGCCAGCAGTTGGAGCCGGGGCGGCACCGGGGAGCTGTTTTTT. Translated, it gives CASSWSRGGTGELFF.

This clone was counted a few times. The chain carries TRBV7-9 and TRBJ1-1; D gene uncertain. V lost 2 bases to trimming and J lost 5 bases, with 15 bases between them. In germline, CDR1 is SEHNR, CDR2 FQNEAQ (reference sequence). CDR3 size: 15 residues. The CDR3 loop reads CASSLNGEGRTEAFF. In DNA, the CDR3 is TGTGCCAGCAGCTTAAATGGGGAGGGTAGGACTGAAGCTTTCTTT.

This clone was counted between two and nine times. J is TRBJ2-1 and V is TRBV11-3, with D possibly being TRBD1 (6 bases). Trimming took 6 bases from V and 2 from J, leaving 14 bases between them. Germline V gene sequence: CDR1 SGHNT, CDR2 YENEEA. The CDR3 contains 15 residues. The CDR3 spells CASRPTGSPYNEQFF. Written as DNA, the CDR3 is TGTGCCAGCAGGCCTACAGGGAGCCCCTACAATGAGCAGTTCTTC.

This clone has a handful of counts. The J gene is TRBJ2-5, the V gene TRBV12-5; 9 bases line up with TRBD2. V dropped 4 bases and J dropped 4; count of bases not matched to a gene: 4. The CDR3 has 14 amino acids. Per the germline V gene, CDR1 is LGHNT and CDR2 is FRNRAP. This CDR3 reads CASGSGGRGETQYF. The CDR3 DNA reads as TGTGCTAGTGGTTCAGGCGGGAGGGGAGAGACCCAGTACTTC.